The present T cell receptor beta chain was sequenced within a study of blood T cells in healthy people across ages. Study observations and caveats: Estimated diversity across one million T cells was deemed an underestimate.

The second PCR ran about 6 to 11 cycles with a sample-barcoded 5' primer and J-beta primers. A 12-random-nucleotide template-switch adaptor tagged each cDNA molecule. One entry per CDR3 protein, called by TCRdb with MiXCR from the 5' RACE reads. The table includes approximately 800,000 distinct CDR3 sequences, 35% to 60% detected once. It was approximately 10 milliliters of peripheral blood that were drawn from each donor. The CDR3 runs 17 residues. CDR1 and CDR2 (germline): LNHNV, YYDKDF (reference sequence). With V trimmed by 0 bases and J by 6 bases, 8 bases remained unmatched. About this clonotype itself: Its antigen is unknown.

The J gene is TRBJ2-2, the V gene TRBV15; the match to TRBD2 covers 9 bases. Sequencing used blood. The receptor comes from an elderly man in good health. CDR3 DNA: TGTGCCACCAGCAGAGATCCTAGCGGGAATTCAGCCGGGGAGCTGTTTTTT. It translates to CATSRDPSGNSAGELFF.